This TCR beta chain was documented in a study of blood T cell repertoires in COVID-19. Study-level background: In each case, the material was cDNA or gDNA derived from T cells, B-cell-depleted T cells, or PBMCs.

Method: immunoSEQ multiplex PCR; TCRdb's copy keeps in-frame clones and lacks some. The table has roughly 140,000 clones, over 80% seen once. Enrolled through a virtual design, the participants were between 18 and 89 years of age and came from about two dozen US areas. Recovered Cohort 3 donors showed two negative PCRs, clearance, or symptom resolution. V gave up 5 bases and J gave up 2 bases, with 12 bases separating them. This CDR3 has 14 amino acids. Germline assignment: CDR1 SGHVS and CDR2 FQNEAQ. Sequencing used PBMCs or T cells enriched from blood (not recorded which). This sequence joins TRBV7-8 and TRBJ1-2, with unresolved D. The source of this sequence is a man aged 55 to 70 who had recovered from COVID-19. As DNA, the CDR3 is TGTGCCAGCAGCCCCAGTACGCCCAACTATGGCTACACCTTC. It specifies CASSPSTPNYGYTF. Together with reference TRBV7-8 and TRBJ1-2, the CDR3 gives the full variable domain: GAGVSQSPRYKVAKRGQDVALRCDPISGHVSLFWYQQALGQGPEFLTYFQNEAQLDKSGLPSDRFFAERPEGSVSTLKIQRTQQEDSAVYLCASSPSTPNYGYTFGSGTRLTVV.